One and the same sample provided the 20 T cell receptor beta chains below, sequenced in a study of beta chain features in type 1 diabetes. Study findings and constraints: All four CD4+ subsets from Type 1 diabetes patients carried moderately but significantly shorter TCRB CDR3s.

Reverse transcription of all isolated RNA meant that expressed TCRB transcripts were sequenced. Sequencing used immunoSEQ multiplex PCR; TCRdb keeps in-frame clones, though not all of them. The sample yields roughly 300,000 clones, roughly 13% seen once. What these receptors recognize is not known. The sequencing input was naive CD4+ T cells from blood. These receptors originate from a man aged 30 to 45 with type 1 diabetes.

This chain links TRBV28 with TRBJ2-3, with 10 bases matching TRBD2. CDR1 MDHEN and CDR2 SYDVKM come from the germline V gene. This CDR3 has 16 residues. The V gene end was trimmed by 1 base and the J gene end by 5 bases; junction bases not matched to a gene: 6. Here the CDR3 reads CASSLYASGSEDTQYF. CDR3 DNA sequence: TGTGCCAGCAGTTTATACGCTAGCGGGAGCGAAGATACGCAGTATTTT.

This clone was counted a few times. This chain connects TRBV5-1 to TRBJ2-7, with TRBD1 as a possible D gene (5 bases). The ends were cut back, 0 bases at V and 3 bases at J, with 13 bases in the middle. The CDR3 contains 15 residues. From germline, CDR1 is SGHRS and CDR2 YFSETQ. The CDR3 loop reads CASSLEVAGNYEQYF. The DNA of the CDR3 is TGCGCCAGCAGCTTGGAAGTGGCAGGGAACTACGAGCAGTACTTC.

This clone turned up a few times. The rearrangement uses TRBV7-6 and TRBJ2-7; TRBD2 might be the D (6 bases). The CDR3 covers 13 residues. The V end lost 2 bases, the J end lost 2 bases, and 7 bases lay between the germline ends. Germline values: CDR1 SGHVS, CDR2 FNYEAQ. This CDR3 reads CASSLRGAYEQYF. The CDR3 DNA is TGTGCCAGCAGCTTACGCGGGGCCTACGAGCAGTACTTC.

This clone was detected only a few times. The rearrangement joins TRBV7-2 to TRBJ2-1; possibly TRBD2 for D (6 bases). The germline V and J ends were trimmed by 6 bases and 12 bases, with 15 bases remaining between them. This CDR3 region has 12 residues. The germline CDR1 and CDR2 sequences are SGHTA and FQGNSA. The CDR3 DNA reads TGTGCCAGCAGTTCCATGCGGCGGGGGCAGTTCTTC. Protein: CASSSMRRGQFF. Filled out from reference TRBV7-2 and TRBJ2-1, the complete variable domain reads GAGVSQSPSNKVTEKGKDVELRCDPISGHTALYWYRQSLGQGLEFLIYFQGNSAPDKSGLPSDRFSAERTGGSVSTLTIQRTQQEDSAVYLCASSSMRRGQFFGPGTRLTVL.

CDR3 sequence (DNA): TGTGCCAGCAGCTTAACGTGGGGAGGGCCTGAGTTCTTC. This translates into CASSLTWGGPEFF. This chain joins TRBV7-3 and TRBJ2-1; 7 bases match TRBD2. With V trimmed by 0 bases and J by 14 bases, 7 bases remained unmatched. This CDR3 spans 13 amino acids. The V gene's germline CDR1 is SGHTA and CDR2 FQGTGA.

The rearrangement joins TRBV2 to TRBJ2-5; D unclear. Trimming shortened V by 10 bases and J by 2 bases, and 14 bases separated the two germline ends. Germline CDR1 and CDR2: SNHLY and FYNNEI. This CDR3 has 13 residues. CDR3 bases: TGTGCCACCTCCCGAGCACGGCAAGAGACCCAGTACTTC. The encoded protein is CATSRARQETQYF.

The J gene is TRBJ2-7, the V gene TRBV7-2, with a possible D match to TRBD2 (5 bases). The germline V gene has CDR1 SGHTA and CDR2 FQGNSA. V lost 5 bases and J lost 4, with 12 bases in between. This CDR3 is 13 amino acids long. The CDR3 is CASSGYTGYEQYF. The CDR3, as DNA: TGTGCCAGCAGCGGATATACGGGGTACGAGCAGTACTTC.

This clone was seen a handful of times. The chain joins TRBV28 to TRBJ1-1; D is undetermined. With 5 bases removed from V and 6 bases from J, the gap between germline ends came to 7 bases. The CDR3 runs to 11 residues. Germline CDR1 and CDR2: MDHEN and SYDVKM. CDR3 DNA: TGTGCCAGCAGTCCGGAGCCTGAAGCTTTCTTT. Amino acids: CASSPEPEAFF.

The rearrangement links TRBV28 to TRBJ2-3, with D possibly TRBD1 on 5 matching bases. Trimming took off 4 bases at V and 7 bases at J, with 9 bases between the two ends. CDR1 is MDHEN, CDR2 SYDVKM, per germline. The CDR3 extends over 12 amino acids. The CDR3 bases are TGTGCCAGCAGTTCAGGGTCGCATACGCAGTATTTT. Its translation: CASSSGSHTQYF. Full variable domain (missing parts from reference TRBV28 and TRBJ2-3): DVKVTQSSRYLVKRTGEKVFLECVQDMDHENMFWYRQDPGLGLRLIYFSYDVKMKEKGDIPEGYSVSREKKERFSLILESASTNQTSMYLCASSSGSHTQYFGPGTRLTVL.

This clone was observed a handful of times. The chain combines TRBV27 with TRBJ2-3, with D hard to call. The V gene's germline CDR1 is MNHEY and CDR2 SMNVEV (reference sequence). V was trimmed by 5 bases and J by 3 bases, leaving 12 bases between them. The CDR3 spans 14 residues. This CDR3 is CASSTLRKTDTQYF. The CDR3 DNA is TGTGCCAGCAGTACCCTCAGGAAAACAGATACGCAGTATTTT.

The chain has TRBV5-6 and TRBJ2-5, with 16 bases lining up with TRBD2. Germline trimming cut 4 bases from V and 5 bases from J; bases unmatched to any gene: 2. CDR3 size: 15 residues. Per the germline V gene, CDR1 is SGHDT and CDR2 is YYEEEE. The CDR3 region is CASSPGLAGGETQYF. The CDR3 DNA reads TGTGCCAGCAGCCCGGGACTAGCGGGAGGGGAGACCCAGTACTTC.

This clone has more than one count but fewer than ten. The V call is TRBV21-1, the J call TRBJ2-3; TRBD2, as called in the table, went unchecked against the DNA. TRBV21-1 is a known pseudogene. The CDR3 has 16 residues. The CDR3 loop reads CASGMGSTICTDTQYF. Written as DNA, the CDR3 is TGTGCCAGCGGAATGGGGAGTACTATATGCACAGATACGCAGTATTTT.

The CDR3 sequence is CASSYLRDRAGYTF. The CDR3 DNA sequence: TGTGCCAGCAGCTACTTACGGGACAGGGCTGGCTACACCTTC. The chain recombines TRBV14 with TRBJ1-2, with TRBD1 identical over 9 bases. Germline V lookup: CDR1 SGHDN, CDR2 FVKESK. This CDR3 has 14 amino acids. Germline trimming cut 5 bases from V and 7 bases from J; bases unmatched to any gene: 8.

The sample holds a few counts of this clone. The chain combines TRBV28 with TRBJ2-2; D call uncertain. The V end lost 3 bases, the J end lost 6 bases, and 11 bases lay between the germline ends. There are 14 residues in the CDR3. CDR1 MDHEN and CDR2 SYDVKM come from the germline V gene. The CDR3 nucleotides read TGTGCCAGCAGTTTCGGGTGGTTCTCCGGGGAGCTGTTTTTT. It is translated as CASSFGWFSGELFF.

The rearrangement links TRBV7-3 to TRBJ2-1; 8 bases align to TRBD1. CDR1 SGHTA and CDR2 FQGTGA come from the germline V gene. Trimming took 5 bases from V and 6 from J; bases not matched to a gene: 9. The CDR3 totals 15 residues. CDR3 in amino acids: CASSPPGQAFNEQFF. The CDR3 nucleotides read TGTGCCAGCAGCCCCCCGGGACAGGCTTTCAATGAGCAGTTCTTC.

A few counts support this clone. CDR3 nucleotides: TGTGCCAGCACCGGGACTCCCACAGATACGCAGTATTTT. It codes for CASTGTPTDTQYF. The chain joins TRBV7-2 to TRBJ2-3; tentatively, D is TRBD2 (6 bases). The CDR3 consists of 13 residues. Germline V gene data show CDR1 as SGHTA and CDR2 as FQGNSA. Trimming took 7 bases from V and 2 from J, leaving 10 bases between them.

Written as DNA, the CDR3 is TGTGCCAGCAGTTCAGCACTAGCGGGAGGAGGAGAGCAGTACTTC. It is translated as CASSSALAGGGEQYF. V usage is TRBV28 and J usage is TRBJ2-7; TRBD2 matches 12 bases. CDR1 and CDR2 (germline): MDHEN, SYDVKM. The CDR3 totals 15 residues. J lost 7 bases, V lost 4 bases, and 8 bases had no gene match.

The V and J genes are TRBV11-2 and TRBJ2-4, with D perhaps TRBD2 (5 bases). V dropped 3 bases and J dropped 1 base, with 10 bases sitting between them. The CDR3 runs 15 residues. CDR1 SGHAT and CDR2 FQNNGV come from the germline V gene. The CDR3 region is CASSLEAAAKNIQYF. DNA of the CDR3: TGTGCCAGCAGCTTGGAGGCAGCGGCCAAAAACATTCAGTACTTC.

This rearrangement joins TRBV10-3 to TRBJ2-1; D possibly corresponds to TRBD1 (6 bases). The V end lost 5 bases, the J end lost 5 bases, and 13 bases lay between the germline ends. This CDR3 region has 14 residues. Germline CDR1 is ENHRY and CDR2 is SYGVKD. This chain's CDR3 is CAISSARDNNEQFF. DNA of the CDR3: TGTGCCATCAGTTCTGCCCGGGACAACAATGAGCAGTTCTTC.

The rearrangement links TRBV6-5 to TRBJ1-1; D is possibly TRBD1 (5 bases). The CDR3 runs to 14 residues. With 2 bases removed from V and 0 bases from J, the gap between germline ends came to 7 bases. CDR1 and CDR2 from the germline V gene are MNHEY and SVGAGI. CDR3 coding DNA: TGTGCCAGCAGTTACGCGACAGTGAACACTGAAGCTTTCTTT. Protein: CASSYATVNTEAFF.